The rows below give T cell receptor delta chains drawn from one sample of a study of Vδ1+ human thymocytes. TCRdb reanalysed the multiplex PCR reads with CATT. The sample contains roughly 76,000 delta-chain clones, around 30% of which appear only once. Sample: Vdelta1+ gamma-delta thymocytes from the thymus. All receptors derive from a boy younger than two who had congenital heart surgery. CDR3s include the opening cysteine and the closing phenylalanine or tryptophan. D genes are given only for firm matches. Clone size, where shown, is once, few, many, or a class for clones that have expanded.

v_gene	d_gene	j_gene	abundance	CDR3aa	CDR3nt
TRDV1	TRDD3	TRDJ1	NA	CALGDASQHWGSMDGGNQDTDKLIF	TGTGCTCTTGGGGATGCCTCCCAACACTGGGGATCGATGGACGGCGGGAATCAAGACACCGATAAACTCATCTTT
TRDV1	TRDD3	TRDJ1	once	CALGGAFRGGYTDKLIF	TGTGCTCTTGGGGGAGCCTTCCGTGGGGGATACACCGATAAACTCATCTTT
TRDV1	TRDD2	TRDJ1	NA	CALGEPPFLRGISYTDKLIF	TGTGCTCTTGGGGAACCGCCCTTCCTACGAGGGATATCGTACACCGATAAACTCATCTTT
TRDV1	TRDD3	TRDJ1	NA	CALGEQVRVLLGGTDKLIF	TGTGCTCTTGGGGAACAGGTGCGCGTGCTACTGGGGGGCACCGATAAACTCATCTTT
TRDV1	TRDD3	TRDJ1	NA	CALGELIRTPTLKVLGTKSYTDKLIF	TGTGCTCTTGGGGAACTAATAAGGACCCCAACTCTCAAAGTACTGGGGACCAAATCGTACACCGATAAACTCATCTTT
TRDV1	NA	TRDJ1	few	CALGETPPGPTNTDKLIF	TGTGCTCTTGGGGAAACTCCCCCGGGACCGACCAACACCGATAAACTCATCTTT
TRDV1	TRDD3	TRDJ1	NA	CALGPQYLGDATGKLIF	TGTGCTCTTGGGCCCCAGTATCTGGGGGATGCAACTGGAAAACTCATCTTT
TRDV1	NA	TRDJ1	NA	CALGGNWESKLIF	TGTGCTCTTGGGGGAAATTGGGAGTCAAAACTCATCTTT
TRDV1	TRDD3	TRDJ1	NA	CALGEPPEIILGDTSTDKLIF	TGTGCTCTTGGGGAACCCCCGGAAATCATACTGGGGGATACTAGTACCGATAAACTCATCTTT
TRDV1	NA	TRDJ1	few	CALGEPLPDFHTPKLIF	TGTGCTCTTGGGGAACCCCTTCCGGACTTCCATACTCCAAAACTCATCTTT
TRDV1	TRDD3	TRDJ1	NA	CALGSGKAFPNWGIAYTDKLIF	TGTGCTCTTGGGTCCGGGAAGGCCTTCCCGAACTGGGGGATAGCGTACACCGATAAACTCATCTTT
TRDV1	TRDD3	TRDJ1	NA	CALGELVSLQEDTLYTDKLIF	TGTGCTCTTGGGGAACTAGTCTCCCTACAAGAGGATACGTTGTACACCGATAAACTCATCTTT
TRDV1	NA	TRDJ1	few	CALGNGQRTDKLIF	TGTGCTCTTGGGAATGGCCAGCGCACCGATAAACTCATCTTT
TRDV1	TRDD2	TRDJ1	few	CALGELAFLRSWGLSIPDKLIF	TGTGCTCTTGGGGAATTAGCCTTCCTACGGTCCTGGGGGTTGTCTATACCCGATAAACTCATCTTT
TRDV1	TRDD3	TRDJ1	NA	CALGNNRVGDTAGTDKLIF	TGTGCTCTTGGGAACAACCGAGTGGGGGATACGGCGGGGACCGATAAACTCATCTTT
TRDV1	TRDD3	TRDJ1	NA	CALHKNMPRGVYWGIQCTDKLIF	TGTGCTCTTCACAAGAACATGCCCCGGGGCGTGTACTGGGGGATACAATGCACCGATAAACTCATCTTT
TRDV1	TRDD3	TRDJ1	few	CALGEGEPPTPPLGDTAPKNTDKLIF	TGTGCTCTTGGGGAAGGAGAACCGCCTACTCCCCCACTGGGGGATACAGCCCCAAAAAACACCGATAAACTCATCTTT
TRDV1	TRDD3	TRDJ1	NA	CALGGLAFPTRGSTGGSDKLIF	TGTGCTCTTGGGGGCCTAGCCTTCCCAACCAGGGGGAGTACTGGGGGATCCGATAAACTCATCTTT
TRDV1	TRDD3	TRDJ1	NA	CALGEGAETRLVLGMYTDKLIF	TGTGCTCTTGGGGAAGGAGCAGAGACACGCCTGGTACTGGGGATGTACACCGATAAACTCATCTTT
TRDV1	NA	TRDJ1	few	CALGPLFRAGVATDKLIF	TGTGCTCTTGGGCCCCTCTTCCGAGCGGGGGTTGCCACCGATAAACTCATCTTT
TRDV1	TRDD3	TRDJ1	NA	CALGEYLGLLPLLGDTDKLIF	TGTGCTCTTGGGGAATACTTGGGTCTCCTACCCTTACTGGGGGACACCGATAAACTCATCTTT
TRDV1	TRDD3	TRDJ1	NA	CALGAQASYVPSAYWGIRVYTDKLIF	TGTGCTCTTGGGGCCCAAGCCTCCTACGTCCCATCAGCATACTGGGGGATACGGGTGTACACCGATAAACTCATCTTT
TRDV1	TRDD3	TRDJ1	NA	CALGEAGISADKLIF	TGTGCTCTTGGGGAAGCGGGGATATCCGCCGATAAACTCATCTTT
TRDV1	TRDD3	TRDJ1	NA	CALGEASGPRRHPLGEPYTDKLIF	TGTGCTCTTGGGGAGGCCTCGGGCCCACGGAGACACCCACTGGGGGAACCATACACCGATAAACTCATCTTT
TRDV1	TRDD3	TRDJ1	NA	CALGELGRGQMWGIDPYTDKLIF	TGTGCTCTTGGGGAACTAGGAAGGGGCCAAATGTGGGGGATAGACCCGTACACCGATAAACTCATCTTT
TRDV1	NA	TRDJ1	NA	CALGEWYWSYSGSYTDKLIF	TGTGCTCTTGGGGAATGGTATTGGTCCTACAGTGGGAGCTACACCGATAAACTCATCTTT
TRDV1	NA	TRDJ1	few	CALGNLPTIRGYPYTDKLIF	TGTGCTCTTGGGAACCTTCCTACAATACGGGGATACCCGTACACCGATAAACTCATCTTT
TRDV1	NA	TRDJ1	NA	CALGEASSGNSDKLIF	TGTGCTCTTGGGGAGGCGTCTTCCGGCAATTCCGATAAACTCATCTTT
TRDV1	NA	TRDJ1	NA	CALGEPSYGNWASDKLIF	TGTGCTCTTGGGGAACCGTCCTACGGGAACTGGGCTTCCGATAAACTCATCTTT
TRDV1	NA	TRDJ1	few	CALGELVGLPTLGGYPYTDKLIF	TGTGCTCTTGGGGAACTCGTGGGACTTCCTACGTTAGGGGGATACCCGTACACCGATAAACTCATCTTT
TRDV2	TRDD3	TRDJ1	NA	CATGYWGIRHGDGDKLIF	TGTGCCACGGGGTACTGGGGGATACGACACGGCGACGGCGATAAACTCATCTTT
TRDV1	NA	TRDJ1	NA	CALGEGFPTGSGDPKTDKLIF	TGTGCTCTTGGGGAAGGGTTTCCTACGGGATCTGGGGACCCAAAAACCGATAAACTCATCTTT
TRDV1	TRDD3	TRDJ1	NA	CALGERPSYWGIRGYTDKLIF	TGTGCTCTTGGGGAAAGGCCTTCGTACTGGGGGATACGCGGGTACACCGATAAACTCATCTTT
TRDV1	TRDD3	TRDJ1	few	CALGEQAYPGDRDTDKLIF	TGTGCTCTTGGGGAACAAGCCTACCCGGGGGATAGAGACACCGATAAACTCATCTTT
TRDV1	TRDD3	TRDJ1	NA	CALGDPSIRGYVTDKLIF	TGTGCTCTTGGGGACCCCTCAATTAGGGGATACGTCACCGATAAACTCATCTTT
TRDV1	NA	TRDJ1	NA	CALGLSWGAADKLIF	TGTGCTCTTGGGCTTTCCTGGGGTGCCGCCGATAAACTCATCTTT
TRDV1	TRDD2	TRDJ1	NA	CALGERRVSYVIGCTDKLIF	TGTGCTCTTGGGGAACGGCGGGTTTCCTACGTAATAGGGTGTACCGATAAACTCATCTTT
TRDV1	TRDD3	TRDJ1	few	CALGELSLYWGTHTDKLIF	TGTGCTCTTGGGGAACTAAGCCTATACTGGGGGACCCACACCGATAAACTCATCTTT
TRDV1	NA	TRDJ1	few	CALGVPGRTDKLIF	TGTGCTCTTGGGGTTCCGGGTCGAACCGATAAACTCATCTTT
TRDV1	TRDD3	TRDJ2	few	CALGEGGQVLGAPTPLTAQLFF	TGTGCTCTTGGGGAAGGGGGCCAGGTACTGGGGGCCCCAACCCCTTTGACAGCACAACTCTTCTTT
TRDV1	TRDD2	TRDJ1	NA	CALGEPIRYSFLSPTDKLIF	TGTGCTCTTGGGGAACCCATCCGTTACTCCTTCCTCTCGCCCACCGATAAACTCATCTTT
TRDV1	TRDD2	TRDJ1	NA	CALGVKRPSYRWGPYTDKLIF	TGTGCTCTTGGGGTCAAAAGGCCTTCCTACCGGTGGGGCCCCTACACCGATAAACTCATCTTT
TRDV1	NA	TRDJ1	NA	CALGDGPPGDTDELIF	TGTGCTCTTGGGGACGGCCCCCCTGGGGACACCGATGAACTCATCTTT
TRDV1	TRDD3	TRDJ1	few	CALGNTSYDSYWGIYTDKLIF	TGTGCTCTTGGGAACACTTCCTACGACTCCTACTGGGGGATATACACCGATAAACTCATCTTT
TRDV1	TRDD3	TRDJ1	NA	CALGEMGYWGQGTDKLIF	TGTGCTCTTGGGGAAATGGGGTACTGGGGCCAAGGCACCGATAAACTCATCTTT
TRDV1	TRDD3	TRDJ1	NA	CALGEPVGEISKYTDKLIF	TGTGCTCTTGGGGAACCCGTGGGGGAAATCTCGAAGTACACCGATAAACTCATCTTT
TRDV1	NA	TRDJ1	few	CALGDTFLASLGAPYTDKLIF	TGTGCTCTTGGGGACACCTTCCTTGCATCACTGGGGGCCCCGTACACCGATAAACTCATCTTT
TRDV1	NA	TRDJ1	NA	CALGEPSFEGLYTDNLIF	TGTGCTCTTGGGGAACCTTCCTTTGAGGGGCTTTACACCGATAACCTCATCTTT
TRDV1	NA	TRDJ1	few	CALGEPRREISDKLIF	TGTGCTCTTGGGGAACCCAGGAGGGAGATATCCGATAAACTCATCTTT
TRDV2	TRDD3	TRDJ1	medium-sized	CACDTWYWGTPYTDKLIF	TGTGCCTGTGACACCTGGTACTGGGGGACACCGTACACCGATAAACTCATCTTT
TRDV1	TRDD3	TRDJ1	NA	CALGGRGTGGPACTDKLIF	TGTGCTCTTGGGGGAAGGGGTACTGGGGGCCCCGCGTGCACCGATAAACTCATCTTT
TRDV1	NA	TRDJ1	NA	CALGDIPGWDKLIF	TGTGCTCTTGGGGACATTCCTGGCTGGGATAAACTCATCTTT
TRDV1	TRDD3	TRDJ1	few	CALGVGLPTSGGYAYTDKLIF	TGTGCTCTTGGGGTTGGCCTTCCTACCTCTGGGGGATACGCGTACACCGATAAACTCATCTTT
TRDV1	NA	TRDJ1	NA	CALGEPVADGEGVYTDKLIF	TGTGCTCTTGGGGAACCCGTTGCTGATGGCGAGGGGGTTTACACCGATAAACTCATCTTT
TRDV1	TRDD3	TRDJ1	few	CALGELCGFRRLGDANTDKLIF	TGTGCTCTTGGGGAACTGTGTGGCTTTCGACGACTGGGGGACGCAAACACCGATAAACTCATCTTT
TRDV1	TRDD3	TRDJ1	few	CALGELLALLGRYPKLIF	TGTGCTCTTGGGGAACTACTGGCGCTACTGGGGCGATACCCGAAACTCATCTTT
TRDV1	NA	TRDJ1	few	CALGEAFLLSLGAYTDKLIF	TGTGCTCTTGGGGAAGCCTTCCTATTATCCCTGGGGGCGTACACCGATAAACTCATCTTT
TRDV1	NA	TRDJ1	NA	CALGTHTRGPPIALIF	TGTGCTCTTGGAACACACACACGGGGGCCTCCTATAGCACTCATCTTT
TRDV1	TRDD2	TRDJ1	NA	CALGVNFLRVWEVDTDKLIF	TGTGCTCTTGGGGTAAACTTCCTACGGGTGTGGGAGGTCGACACCGATAAACTCATCTTT